The T cell receptor (beta chain) under discussion was sequenced for a study of blood T cell repertoires in COVID-19. Study at large: T cells, B-cell-depleted T cells, or PBMCs supplied cDNA or gDNA.

CDR1 LNHDA and CDR2 SQIVND come from the germline V gene (reference sequence). This CDR3 has 16 amino acids. Trimming removed 6 bases from V and 4 bases from J, with 20 bases in between. Authors' processing steps: Using reference gene primer amplification, nucleated cell counts were estimated. The repertoire was sequenced with immunoSEQ multiplex PCR; TCRdb's copy has only in-frame clones and lacks some. That table furnishes V, J and clone size, whereas the DNA furnished D and trimming. The sample lists more than 150,000 clones; about 83% were seen once. The sample comprised peripheral blood. This receptor was obtained from a woman between 18 and 30 years old who had recovered from COVID-19. The chain uses TRBV19 and TRBJ2-3; D perhaps matches TRBD1 (6 bases). In DNA form, the CDR3 reads TGTGCCAGTAGAGGGGGACGGGGCTCGCGTGCAGATACGCAGTATTTT. This codes for CASRGGRGSRADTQYF.